The present entry profiles one T cell receptor (beta chain) with its context. The same CDR3 can be traced to other DNA sequences in this sample. The germline gives CDR1 SGHNT, CDR2 YYREEE (reference sequence). The CDR3 contains 15 residues. V was clipped by 4 bases and J by 5 bases; unmatched bases: 5. The repertoire was sequenced with immunoSEQ multiplex PCR; TCRdb's copy has only in-frame clones and lacks some. Of roughly 2.2 million clones listed, about nine tenths were seen once; the top ten hold around 0.4%. The data were obtained in a study of shared clonotypes between healthy human individuals.

Source material: naive CD4+ T cells from PBMCs. Subset indicated: CD45RA+ positively selected. This chain connects TRBV5-4 to TRBJ1-4, with TRBD1 matching 10 bases. The clonotype comes from a man aged 18 to 35 in good health. Some clones in this sample may be carry-over from other donors' samples. Here the CDR3 reads CASSPPGQGNEKLFF. In DNA form, the CDR3 reads TGTGCCAGCAGCCCACCGGGACAGGGGAATGAAAAACTGTTTTTT.